What follows describes a single T cell receptor beta chain. The sample originates from a study of blood T cell repertoires in COVID-19. Study overall: The United States, Italy and Spain supplied acute and convalescent COVID-19 samples. PBMCs, B-cell-depleted T cells, or T cells provided the cDNA or gDNA that made up the material.

The protocol was immunoSEQ multiplex PCR, while the TCRdb copy is restricted to in-frame clones and leaves out a portion. The sample yields 330,000 or so clones, about 88% seen once. Input material: PBMCs or T cells enriched from blood (not recorded which). This receptor was taken from a young woman who had recovered from COVID-19.

CDR3 in amino acids: CASSEGISDYGYTF. DNA for the CDR3: TGTGCCAGCAGTGAAGGAATTAGTGACTATGGCTACACCTTC. The V gene is TRBV6-1, the J gene TRBJ1-2; D is ambiguous. The CDR3 is made up of 14 amino acids. Germline values: CDR1 MNHNS, CDR2 SASEGT. V lost 1 base and J 3 bases, leaving 9 bases between the germline ends.